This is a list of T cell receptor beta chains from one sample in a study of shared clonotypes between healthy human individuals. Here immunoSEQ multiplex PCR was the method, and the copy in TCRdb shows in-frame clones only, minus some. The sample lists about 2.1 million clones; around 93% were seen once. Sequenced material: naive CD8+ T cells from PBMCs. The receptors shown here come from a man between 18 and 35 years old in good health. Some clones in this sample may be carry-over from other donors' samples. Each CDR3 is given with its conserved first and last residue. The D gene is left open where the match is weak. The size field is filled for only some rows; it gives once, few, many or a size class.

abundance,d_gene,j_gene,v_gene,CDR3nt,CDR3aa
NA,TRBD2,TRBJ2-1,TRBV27,TGTGCCAGCAGTTTAGGAATAACTAGCGTGAAGATCTTAGCCTACAATGAGCAGTTCTTC,CASSLGITSVKILAYNEQFF
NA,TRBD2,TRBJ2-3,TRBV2,TGTGCCAGCAGGAACGTCATAGCGGGAGGGACAGATACGCAGTATTTT,CASRNVIAGGTDTQYF
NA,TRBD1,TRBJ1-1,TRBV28,TGTGCCAGCAGTTCGGGACAGGGGGCGGAGACTGAAGCTTTCTTT,CASSSGQGAETEAFF
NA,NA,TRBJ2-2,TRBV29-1,TGCAGCGCCGCAGGGGTCGGCGGGGAGCTGTTTTTT,CSAAGVGGELFF
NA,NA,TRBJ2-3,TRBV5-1,TGCGCCAGCAGCTTTTGGGGGCGAAGCACAGATACGCAGTATTTT,CASSFWGRSTDTQYF
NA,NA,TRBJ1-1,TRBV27,TGTGCCAGCGCGACGAACACTGAAGCTTTCTTT,CASATNTEAFF
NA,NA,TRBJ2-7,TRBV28,TGTGCCAGCAGTTTATTCCGGGAGTTTTCCTACGAGCAGTACTTC,CASSLFREFSYEQYF
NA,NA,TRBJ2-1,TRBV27,TGTGCCAGCAGTTTAGGGTTTGAGCAGTTCTTC,CASSLGFEQFF
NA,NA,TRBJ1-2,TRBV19,TGTGCCAGTAGTAGAGGGGGTTTTGGCTACACCTTC,CASSRGGFGYTF
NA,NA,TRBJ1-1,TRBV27,TGTGCCAGCAGTCAGGGAGGCTTAATAGCAGCTTTCTTT,CASSQGGLIAAFF
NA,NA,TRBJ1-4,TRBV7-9,TGTGCCAGCAGCTTCGGCCTTTTGGGGGAACTGTTTTTT,CASSFGLLGELFF
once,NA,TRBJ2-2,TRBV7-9,TGTGCCAGCAGCTTAGCGTGGGGACTGGTGAACACCGGGGAGCTGTTTTTT,CASSLAWGLVNTGELFF
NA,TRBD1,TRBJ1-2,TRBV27,TGTGCCACCAAGACAGGGTCGTATAGTAGCTATGGCTACACCTTC,CATKTGSYSSYGYTF
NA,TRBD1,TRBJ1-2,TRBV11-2,TGTGCCAGCAGCGCCCAGGCTTCCGGGACAGGGCGCTATGGCTACACCTTC,CASSAQASGTGRYGYTF
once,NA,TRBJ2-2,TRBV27,TGTGCCAGCAGCGGTCCGGGGGAGCTGTTTTTT,CASSGPGELFF
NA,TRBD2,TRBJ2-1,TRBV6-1,TGTGCCAGCAGTGCAGACTTTGTGGGAGGGGTCGATGAGCAGTTCTTC,CASSADFVGGVDEQFF
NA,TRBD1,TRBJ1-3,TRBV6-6,TGTGCCAGCAGTTACTCCGACAGGGTGGTAAACACCATATATTTT,CASSYSDRVVNTIYF
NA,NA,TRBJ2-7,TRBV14,TGTGCCAGCAGCCAAGGGAGGGTGGAGCAGTACTTC,CASSQGRVEQYF
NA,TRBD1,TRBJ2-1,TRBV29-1,TGCAGCGTTGATAGGACAGGATCCTACAATGAGCAGTTCTTC,CSVDRTGSYNEQFF
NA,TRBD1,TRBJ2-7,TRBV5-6,TGTGCCAGCAGCTTGTGGGACAGAGTACGTGGGCAGTACTTC,CASSLWDRVRGQYF
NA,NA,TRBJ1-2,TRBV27,TGTGCCAGCAGTTTACGGGTGGGGAGTTTGCATGGCTACACCTTC,CASSLRVGSLHGYTF
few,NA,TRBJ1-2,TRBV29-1,TGCAGCGTTGCGTTTCGGGGTAGTAACTATGGCTACACCTTC,CSVAFRGSNYGYTF
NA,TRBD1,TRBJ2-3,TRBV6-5,TGTGCCAGCAGTTACTCGAGGACAGGGGAGGATACGCAGTATTTT,CASSYSRTGEDTQYF
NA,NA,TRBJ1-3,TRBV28,TGTGCCAGCAGTTTAATCGCCTCTGGAAACACCATATATTTT,CASSLIASGNTIYF
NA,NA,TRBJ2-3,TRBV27,TGTGCCAGCAGTTTAGGGGCGGACCGACGGACAGATACGCAGTATTTT,CASSLGADRRTDTQYF
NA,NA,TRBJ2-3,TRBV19,TGTGCCAGTAGTGTGATGGGTTGGGATACGCAGTATTTT,CASSVMGWDTQYF
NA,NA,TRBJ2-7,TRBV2,TGTGCCAGCAATATGGGGACCCTTAAGGACGAGCAGTACTTC,CASNMGTLKDEQYF
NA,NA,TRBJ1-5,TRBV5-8,TGTGCCAGCAGCTTGCGGCTAGGGGGTAGGAGCAATCAGCCCCAGCATTTT,CASSLRLGGRSNQPQHF
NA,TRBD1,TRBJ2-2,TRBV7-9,TGTGCCAGCAGCTTAGAGGGACAGGGGACCGGGGAGCTGTTTTTT,CASSLEGQGTGELFF
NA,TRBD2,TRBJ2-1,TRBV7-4,TGTGCCAGCAGCGCAGCTAGCGGTAGCTCCTACAATGAGCAGTTCTTC,CASSAASGSSYNEQFF
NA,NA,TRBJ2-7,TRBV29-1,TGCAGCGTTGAGGTAGGGGGAGGGCGGTACTTC,CSVEVGGGRYF
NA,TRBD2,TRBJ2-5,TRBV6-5,TGTGCCAGCAGAGAGGGACTAGCCTCGGAGACCCAGTACTTC,CASREGLASETQYF
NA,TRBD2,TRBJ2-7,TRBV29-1,TGCAGCGTTTTACCCGAGTTTACGGGAGGGGACTACGAGCAGTACTTC,CSVLPEFTGGDYEQYF
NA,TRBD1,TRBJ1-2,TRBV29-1,TGCAGCGTCCCACAGGGGGATGGCTATGGCTACACCTTC,CSVPQGDGYGYTF
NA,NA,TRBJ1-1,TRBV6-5,TGTGCCAGCAGTTCAACCGACGGCTGGGATACTGAAGCTTTCTTT,CASSSTDGWDTEAFF
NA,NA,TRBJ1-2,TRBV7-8,TGTGCCAGCAGATATTTTTTGGGGAGGGGATATGGCTACACCTTC,CASRYFLGRGYGYTF
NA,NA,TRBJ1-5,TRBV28,TGTGCCAGCAGCCCCAATCAGCCCCAGCATTTT,CASSPNQPQHF
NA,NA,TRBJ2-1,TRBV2,TGTGCCAGCAGTGAAGCGCTTCAGGGGCTAGCGGTTTGGAATGAGCAGTTCTTC,CASSEALQGLAVWNEQFF
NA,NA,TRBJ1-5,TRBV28,TGTGCCAGCAGCCGAAACAGGTTGGATCAGCCCCAGCATTTT,CASSRNRLDQPQHF
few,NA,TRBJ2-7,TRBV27,TGTGCCAGCAGTCCAACGGGGTACGAGCAGTACTTC,CASSPTGYEQYF
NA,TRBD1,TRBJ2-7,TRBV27,TGTGCCAGCAGTTTAGGGACAGGACGGGACGAGCAGTACTTC,CASSLGTGRDEQYF
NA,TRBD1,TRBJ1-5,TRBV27,TGTGCCAGCAGTCCATCACCCCAGGGACAGCAGCCCCAGCATTTT,CASSPSPQGQQPQHF
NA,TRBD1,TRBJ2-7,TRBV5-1,TGCGCCAGCAGCAGAAAGCAGGGGGCGTCGGGCGACGAGCAGTACTTC,CASSRKQGASGDEQYF
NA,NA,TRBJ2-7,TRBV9,TGTGCCAGCAGCCGGGGTGTAGAAGCCTACGAGCAGTACTTC,CASSRGVEAYEQYF
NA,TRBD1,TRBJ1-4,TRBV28,TGTGCCAGCAGTCCTTCGGTGGAGCGGGACAGGGGGCGCAGGAGGGGAAAACTGTTTTTT,CASSPSVERDRGRRRGKLFF
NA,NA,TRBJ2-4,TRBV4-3,TGCGCCAGCAGCCAAGATTCGGGGCCCAAAAACATTCAGTACTTC,CASSQDSGPKNIQYF
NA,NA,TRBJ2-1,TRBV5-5,TGTGCCAGCAACCGGGGTAATGAGCAGTTCTTC,CASNRGNEQFF
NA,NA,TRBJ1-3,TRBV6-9,TGTGCCAGCAGGTCCCCTTCGGGGTCTCCTGGAAACACCATATATTTT,CASRSPSGSPGNTIYF
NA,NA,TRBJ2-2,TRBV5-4,TGTGCCAGCGACTCGGGTCTGACCGGGGAGCTGTTTTTT,CASDSGLTGELFF
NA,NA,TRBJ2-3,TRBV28,TGTGCCAGCAGTTTGTCGTACGCTACAGATACGCAGTATTTT,CASSLSYATDTQYF
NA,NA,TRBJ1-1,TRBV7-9,TGTGCCAGCAGCTTAGACTTTAACACTGAAGCTTTCTTT,CASSLDFNTEAFF
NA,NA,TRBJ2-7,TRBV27,TGTGCCAGCAGTCTAGACGGATACGAGCAGTACTTC,CASSLDGYEQYF
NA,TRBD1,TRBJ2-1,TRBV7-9,TGTGCCAGCAGCTGGGGACAGAACTACAATGAGCAGTTCTTC,CASSWGQNYNEQFF
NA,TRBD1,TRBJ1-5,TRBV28,TGTGCCAGCAGTTTAAGACAGGGCTATCAGCCCCAGCATTTT,CASSLRQGYQPQHF